The clone carrying this T cell receptor beta chain was found a few times. This specimen belongs to a study of human T cells and chemical hapten exposure. On the study more broadly: Sensitization involved placing 2% DPC onto an approximately 2 cm by approximately 2 cm region of upper inner arm skin.

Trimming removed 9 bases from V and 4 bases from J; junction bases left unmatched: 12. This CDR3 is 15 amino acids long. Germline CDR1 and CDR2: LGHNA and YNFKEQ. TCRdb itself ran the RACE reads through MiXCR, one entry per CDR3 protein. The repertoire holds around 340,000 distinct CDR3 sequences, with 6% to 8.5% as singletons. Sample time point: patch test 1, 2 weeks after DPC sensitization. Sample treatment: therapeutic diphenylcyclopropenone sensitization with weekly scalp DPC. It was from unfractionated whole blood that total RNA was extracted. This sequence joins TRBV4-2 and TRBJ2-7; TRBD1 matches at 10 bases. The TCR comes from a woman under 30 with alopecia areata. Some clones in this sample may be carry-over from other donors' samples. This material consisted of whole blood, taken in connection with sensitization to the hapten diphenylcyclopropenone (DPC). The DNA of the CDR3 is TGTGCCAGAAAAAACCGGGGACAGGGGAATTACGAGCAGTACTTC. This sequence encodes CARKNRGQGNYEQYF.